The 17 T cell receptor beta chains listed next were all sequenced from one sample in a study of cytomegalovirus exposure and HLA in healthy donors. TCRdb's table, derived via immunoSEQ multiplex PCR, lists solely in-frame clones and lacks some. The sample records fewer than 120,000 clones, approximately 90% being singletons. Sequenced material: PBMCs. The origin of the receptors is a woman aged 18-30 years in good health and CMV-seronegative.

V and J are TRBV11-1 and TRBJ1-1, with TRBD1 identical over 9 bases. CDR3 length equals 15 residues. CDR1 and CDR2 (germline): SGHAT, FQDESV (reference sequence). The trim removed 7 bases at V and 2 bases at J, leaving 8 bases unmatched. The CDR3 DNA follows: TGTGCCAGCACTTTACAGGGGGCAGACAACACTGAAGCTTTCTTT. This gives the protein CASTLQGADNTEAFF.

This chain joins TRBV18 and TRBJ1-5; TRBD1 aligns across 7 bases. The CDR3 consists of 14 residues. Unmatched junction bases numbered 6, after V lost 3 bases and J lost 7 bases. The V gene's germline CDR1 is KGHSH and CDR2 LQKENI. The CDR3 DNA reads TGTGCCAGCTCACCCCGACAGGGAGAACAGCCCCAGCATTTT. Its protein is CASSPRQGEQPQHF.

The chain uses TRBV7-3 and TRBJ1-1; no reliable D call. Germline CDR1 and CDR2: SGHTA and FQGTGA. The V end lost 5 bases, the J end lost 7 bases, and 17 bases lay between the germline ends. This CDR3 is built from 14 residues. CDR3 region: CASSNDGFRGEAFF. The CDR3, as DNA: TGTGCCAGCAGCAATGACGGGTTTCGAGGTGAAGCTTTCTTT.

The CDR3 DNA follows: TGTGCCAGCAACCCGACAGGGAACTACGAGCAGTACTTC. It codes for CASNPTGNYEQYF. The chain uses TRBV28 and TRBJ2-7; 7 bases are shared with TRBD1. The CDR3 totals 13 residues. V gave up 7 bases and J gave up 3 bases; unmatched junction bases: 6. The germline V gene encodes CDR1 MDHEN and CDR2 SYDVKM.

This sequence joins TRBV4-1 and TRBJ1-4; TRBD1 is a possible D gene (5 bases). The CDR3 runs 12 residues. In germline, CDR1 is MGHRA, CDR2 YSYEKL. V gave up 4 bases and J gave up 6 bases, with 6 bases separating them. The CDR3 sequence is CASSRGHEKLFF. The DNA of the CDR3 is TGCGCCAGCAGCCGGGGCCATGAAAAACTGTTTTTT.

The chain is built from TRBV6-1 and TRBJ2-3; the match to TRBD1 covers 7 bases. Trimming removed 2 bases from V and 7 bases from J; junction bases left unmatched: 3. Per germline, CDR1 MNHNS and CDR2 SASEGT. The CDR3 runs 13 residues. As DNA, the CDR3 is TGTGCCAGCAGTGAAAGGGGGCCCAATACGCAGTATTTT. Protein: CASSERGPNTQYF.

This chain joins TRBV23-1 and TRBJ2-7; D is undetermined. TRBV23-1 falls under the ORF class, with uncertain function. Trimming shortened V by 6 bases and J by 5 bases, and 14 bases separated the two germline ends. The CDR3 contains 13 residues. The CDR3, as DNA: TGCGCCAGCAGACCTAGGCCGCTGGACGAGCAGTACTTC. Translated, it gives CASRPRPLDEQYF.

The chain is built from TRBV6-4 and TRBJ1-6, with TRBD1 identical over 11 bases. Trimming at V came to 8 bases and at J to 9 bases, leaving 6 bases not matched to a gene. This CDR3 region has 14 residues. Germline CDR1 MRHNA, CDR2 SNTAGT. For the CDR3, the DNA is TGTGCCAGCTCCCGGGACAGGGGGAGTTCACCCCTCCACTTT. This sequence encodes CASSRDRGSSPLHF.

The chain has TRBV15 and TRBJ2-7, with 8 nucleotides matching TRBD2. The germline V gene encodes CDR1 LNHNV and CDR2 YYDKDF (reference sequence). There are 16 residues in the CDR3. Trimming at V came to 4 bases and at J to 4 bases, leaving 12 bases not matched to a gene. CDR3 DNA: TGTGCCACCAGCACCCGGGTAGCGGGGTCTAATTACGAGCAGTACTTC. Its translation is CATSTRVAGSNYEQYF.

This clone showed up just once. The rearrangement uses TRBV4-1 and TRBJ1-4; D may be TRBD1 (5 bases). Germline CDR1 reads MGHRA; CDR2 reads YSYEKL. The length of the CDR3 is 15 residues. Trimming removed 0 bases at V and 7 bases at J, with 12 bases between. The CDR3 DNA is TGCGCCAGCAGCCAAGAGGGGGGACGGGTTGAAAAACTGTTTTTT. This codes for CASSQEGGRVEKLFF.

The chain couples TRBV4-3 to TRBJ2-1, with 7 positions matching TRBD1. This CDR3 spans 15 amino acids. Germline loops: CDR1 LGHNA, CDR2 YSLEER. J gave up 4 bases and V 0 bases, and 3 bases lay outside the gene matches. The CDR3 region has the DNA TGCGCCAGCAGCCAAGAGGGGACAGCATACAATGAGCAGTTCTTC. Translation: CASSQEGTAYNEQFF.

V usage is TRBV5-4 and J usage is TRBJ2-2; 7 nucleotides align to TRBD1. V was pared by 0 bases and J by 6 bases, with 11 bases of the junction left unmatched. This CDR3 comprises 17 residues. The germline V gene has CDR1 SGHNT and CDR2 YYREEE (reference sequence). The CDR3 coding sequence is TGTGCCAGCAGCTTGGGAAGAGGGGGCGAGAAAGCCGGGGAGCTGTTTTTT. Translating gives CASSLGRGGEKAGELFF.

As for this clone: Mismatch with germline at one junction end may stem from a read error. V gene TRBV7-9 combines with J gene TRBJ2-7, with 10 bases identical to TRBD1. This CDR3 comprises 16 residues. In germline, CDR1 is SEHNR, CDR2 FQNEAQ (reference sequence). The CDR3 sequence is CASSLRDRGSSFEQYF. DNA of the CDR3: TGTGCCAGCAGCCTCCGGGACAGGGGCTCGTCCTTCGAGCAGTACTTC.

The V and J genes are TRBV7-9 and TRBJ1-2; 9 bases are a match to TRBD1. V lost 4 bases and J lost 2; bases outside the gene matches: 5. From germline, CDR1 is SEHNR and CDR2 FQNEAQ (reference sequence). This CDR3 comprises 15 residues. CDR3 region: CASSSDRGANYGYTF. DNA of the CDR3: TGTGCCAGCAGCTCGGACAGGGGCGCGAACTATGGCTACACCTTC.

This chain connects TRBV6-1 to TRBJ2-5, with a tentative D call TRBD2 (6 bases). V lost 5 bases, J lost 3 bases, and 13 bases lay in between. The germline V gene has CDR1 MNHNS and CDR2 SASEGT. CDR3 size: 14 residues. The CDR3 DNA is TGTGCCAGCAGTCAAGGATGGGAGGAAGAGACCCAGTACTTC. Amino acids: CASSQGWEEETQYF.

This CDR3 reads CASSSSPGGAQSTNEKLFF. DNA of the CDR3: TGTGCCAGCAGTTCCTCACCAGGGGGCGCCCAGTCAACTAATGAAAAACTGTTTTTT. The genes are TRBV27 and TRBJ1-4; the match to TRBD1 covers 8 bases. Germline V lookup: CDR1 MNHEY, CDR2 SMNVEV (reference sequence). CDR3 size: 19 residues. J was trimmed by 0 bases and V by 4 bases; bases with no gene match: 13.

The rearrangement links TRBV7-3 to TRBJ2-1, with TRBD2 matching 11 bases. Trimming at V came to 5 bases and at J to 2 bases, leaving 5 bases not matched to a gene. Germline V gene data show CDR1 as SGHTA and CDR2 as FQGTGA. This CDR3 spans 16 amino acids. CDR3 loop: CASSPLAGGAYNEQFF. CDR3 DNA: TGTGCCAGCAGCCCCTTAGCGGGGGGGGCCTACAATGAGCAGTTCTTC.